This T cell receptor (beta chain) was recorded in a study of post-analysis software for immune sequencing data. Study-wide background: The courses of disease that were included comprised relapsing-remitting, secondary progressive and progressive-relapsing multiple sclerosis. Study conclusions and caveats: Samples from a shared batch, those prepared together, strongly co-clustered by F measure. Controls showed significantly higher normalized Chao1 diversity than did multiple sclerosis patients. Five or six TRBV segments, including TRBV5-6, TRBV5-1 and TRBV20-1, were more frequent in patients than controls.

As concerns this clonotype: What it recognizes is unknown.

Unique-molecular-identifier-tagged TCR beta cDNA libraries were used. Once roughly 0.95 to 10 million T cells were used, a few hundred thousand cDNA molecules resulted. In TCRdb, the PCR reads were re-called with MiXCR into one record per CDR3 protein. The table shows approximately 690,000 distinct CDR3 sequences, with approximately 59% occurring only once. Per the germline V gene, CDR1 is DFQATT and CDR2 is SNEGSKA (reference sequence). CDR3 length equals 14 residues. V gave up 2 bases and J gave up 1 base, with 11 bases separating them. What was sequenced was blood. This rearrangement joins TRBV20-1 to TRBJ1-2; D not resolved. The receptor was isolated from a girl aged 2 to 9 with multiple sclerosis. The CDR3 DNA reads TGCAGTGCTAGACCTGACTTAGATAACTATGGCTACACCTTC. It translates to CSARPDLDNYGYTF.